These 27 T cell receptor beta chains were all obtained from the same sample, sequenced in a study of T cell repertoires in cytomegalovirus infection. Each CDR3 protein is one row after TCRdb ran MiXCR on the reads. The sample holds approximately 730,000 distinct CDR3 sequences, around 32% seen once. Their specific antigens are unknown. Sequencing was performed on cultured PBMCs, taken from culture after CMV antigen stimulation. These TCRs come from a human donor in good health (CMV status not recorded). Some clones in this sample may be carry-over from other donors' samples.

The chain is built from TRBV15 and TRBJ2-1, with D possibly matching TRBD2 (5 bases). Germline V gene lookup returns CDR1 LNHNV and CDR2 YYDKDF (reference sequence). Trimming removed 5 bases from V and 3 bases from J, with 8 bases in between. The CDR3 contains 13 residues. This CDR3 reads CATSLRVYNEQFF. CDR3 nucleotides: TGTGCCACCAGCCTGAGGGTCTACAATGAGCAGTTCTTC.

In this sample, this clonotype turned up many times. CDR3 region: CASSSSGITDTQYF. Here the CDR3 DNA reads TGTGCCAGCAGCTCTAGCGGGATCACAGATACGCAGTATTTT. The gene calls are TRBV7-2 and TRBJ2-3; the match to TRBD2 covers 9 bases. The CDR3 runs 14 residues. With V trimmed by 4 bases and J by 2 bases, 1 base remained unmatched. From germline, CDR1 is SGHTA and CDR2 FQGNSA.

In this sample, this clonotype turned up a few times. V usage is TRBV6-2 or TRBV6-3 and J usage is TRBJ1-2; D is uncertain. Germline assignment: CDR1 MNHEY and CDR2 SVGEGT. This CDR3 is 13 amino acids long. V lost 7 bases to trimming and J lost 4 bases, with 13 bases between them. Written as DNA, the CDR3 is TGTGCCAGCAAGCGAACAACTTCCTATGGCTACACCTTC. Translated, it gives CASKRTTSYGYTF.

The table lists this clonotype with a few counts. The genes are TRBV7-2 and TRBJ2-7; maybe TRBD1 (6 bases). The germline gives CDR1 SGHTA, CDR2 FQGNSA. This CDR3 region has 16 residues. Trimming shortened V by 4 bases and J by 0 bases, and 16 bases separated the two germline ends. The CDR3 sequence is CASSSDQGRGSYEQYF. CDR3 sequence (DNA): TGTGCCAGCAGCTCCGACCAGGGGAGAGGCTCCTACGAGCAGTACTTC. Based on the CDR3 plus reference TRBV7-2 and TRBJ2-7, the full variable domain is GAGVSQSPSNKVTEKGKDVELRCDPISGHTALYWYRQSLGQGLEFLIYFQGNSAPDKSGLPSDRFSAERTGGSVSTLTIQRTQQEDSAVYLCASSSDQGRGSYEQYFGPGTRLTVT.

This chain links TRBV3-1 with TRBJ1-6; D is ambiguous. V was cut by 1 base and J by 9 bases, with 16 bases left in between. Germline V gives CDR1 LGHDT, CDR2 YNNKEL (reference sequence). This CDR3 contains 16 residues. The CDR3 region has the DNA TGTGCCAGCAGCCAAGTTCGTGCGGGGTTCGGTTCACCCCTCCACTTT. The encoded protein is CASSQVRAGFGSPLHF.

This clonotype was counted many times. This chain uses TRBV7-7 with TRBJ2-7, with D tentatively TRBD1 (5 bases). This CDR3 contains 14 residues. Germline loops: CDR1 SSHAT, CDR2 FNYEAQ (reference sequence). The V and J ends lost 1 base and 3 bases respectively, with 10 bases between them. The CDR3 loop reads CASSLGRGDYEQYF. The CDR3 DNA sequence: TGTGCCAGCAGCTTAGGAAGGGGTGACTACGAGCAGTACTTC.

J is TRBJ1-6 and V is TRBV30; D is perhaps TRBD1 (6 bases). V was pared by 0 bases and J by 5 bases, with 23 bases between. The CDR3 has 19 residues. Per germline, CDR1 GTSNPN and CDR2 SVGIG (reference sequence). CDR3 residues: CAWSVRWTVSSYDNSPLHF. Here the CDR3 DNA reads TGTGCCTGGAGTGTACGATGGACAGTTAGCTCCTACGATAATTCACCCCTCCACTTT.

Notes on this clonotype: One end of the junction does not line up with germline, which may come from a read error. The CDR3 loop is CASSLRPAGSCEQYF. The CDR3 nucleotides read TGCGCCAGCAGCCTTCGTCCGGCGGGCTCCTGCGAGCAGTACTTC. This rearrangement joins TRBV5-1 to TRBJ2-7; D might be TRBD2 (5 bases). CDR3 length equals 15 residues. Germline V gene lookup returns CDR1 SGHRS and CDR2 YFSETQ.

This clonotype was detected only a few times. DNA of the CDR3: TGTGCCAGCAGTTACGCCATACACTTCACTGAAGCTTTCTTT. This translates into CASSYAIHFTEAFF. The chain is built from TRBV6-5 and TRBJ1-1; D unresolved. Germline V gene sequence: CDR1 MNHEY, CDR2 SVGAGI. This CDR3 comprises 14 residues. Trimming stripped 2 bases from V and 4 bases from J, with 11 bases between.

The chain carries TRBV12-3 or TRBV12-4 and TRBJ2-1; the match to TRBD2 covers 7 bases. The CDR3 is made up of 15 amino acids. Trimming took 5 bases from V and 4 from J; bases not matched to a gene: 8. Written as DNA, the CDR3 is TGTGCCAGCAGTCGACGGGGGGACGGTTACAATGAGCAGTTCTTC. Translation: CASSRRGDGYNEQFF.

The V and J genes are TRBV4-1 and TRBJ1-3, with D uncertain. Germline CDR1 reads MGHRA; CDR2 reads YSYEKL. This CDR3 is 15 amino acids long. The V end was cut by 2 bases, the J end by 0 bases, with 8 bases between. The chain's CDR3 is CASSQPESSGNTIYF. The DNA for the CDR3 is TGCGCCAGCAGCCAACCTGAGAGCTCTGGAAACACCATATATTTT.

This clonotype was seen many times. The V and J genes are TRBV7-2 and TRBJ2-4; 8 bases match TRBD1. Germline V CDR1 and CDR2: SGHTA, FQGNSA. V lost 0 bases to trimming and J lost 6 bases; unmatched junction nucleotides: 10. CDR3 length equals 17 residues. The CDR3: CASSLAPLRTGRNIQYF. Written as DNA, the CDR3 is TGTGCCAGCAGCTTAGCCCCTCTTCGGACAGGGCGAAACATTCAGTACTTC.

Many counts were recorded for this clonotype. J is TRBJ1-5 and V is TRBV7-2; TRBD1 agrees at 9 bases. The CDR3 is 15 residues long. Germline loops: CDR1 SGHTA, CDR2 FQGNSA. V lost 4 bases, J lost 1 base, and 2 bases stayed unmatched. CDR3 sequence reads: CASSSGQGSNQPQHF. The DNA of the CDR3 is TGTGCCAGCAGCTCGGGACAGGGCAGCAATCAGCCCCAGCATTTT.

This clonotype was found many times. The chain recombines TRBV7-8 with TRBJ1-4; possibly TRBD1 for D (5 bases). V was cut by 8 bases and J by 8 bases, with 18 bases left in between. The CDR3 sequence is 14 residues long. Per the germline V gene, CDR1 is SGHVS and CDR2 is FQNEAQ. CDR3 protein: CASGTGTVREKLFF. Here the CDR3 DNA reads TGTGCCAGCGGGACCGGGACGGTGAGGGAAAAACTGTTTTTT.

This clonotype has a handful of counts. This rearrangement joins TRBV29-1 to TRBJ2-1; perhaps TRBD2 as D (5 bases). Trimming stripped 0 bases from V and 0 bases from J, with 12 bases between. The V gene's germline CDR1 is SQVTM and CDR2 ANQGSEA. CDR3 size: 16 residues. The CDR3 here is CSVEDKRGSSYNEQFF. CDR3 DNA sequence: TGCAGCGTTGAAGATAAGCGAGGGAGCTCCTACAATGAGCAGTTCTTC.

V gene TRBV7-6 combines with J gene TRBJ1-1; D remains ambiguous. Germline loops: CDR1 SGHVS, CDR2 FNYEAQ. The CDR3 has 15 residues. V lost 0 bases and J 4 bases, leaving 12 bases between the germline ends. CDR3 in amino acids: CASSLATTGSTEAFF. The CDR3 nucleotides read TGTGCCAGCAGCTTAGCCACGACGGGGAGCACTGAAGCTTTCTTT.

This clonotype was seen a handful of times. For the CDR3, the DNA is TGTGCCAGCAGCCAAGAGCCAACCCATGGCTACACCTTC. Translating gives CASSQEPTHGYTF. This rearrangement joins TRBV7-9 to TRBJ1-2; no clear D. The length of the CDR3 is 13 residues. From germline, CDR1 is SEHNR and CDR2 FQNEAQ (reference sequence). V was cut by 5 bases and J by 6 bases, with 13 bases left in between.

The chain has TRBV6-1 and TRBJ2-1; D might be TRBD1 (6 bases). The CDR3 has 14 residues. In germline, CDR1 is MNHNS, CDR2 SASEGT. The V end was cut by 10 bases, the J end by 2 bases, with 15 bases between. The CDR3 region has the DNA TGTGCCACCTTGGGGGCCCTTACCTACAATGAGCAGTTCTTC. Its protein product is CATLGALTYNEQFF.

The CDR3 protein is CASKGTGPYNEQFF. In DNA form, the CDR3 reads TGCGCCAGCAAGGGGACCGGCCCCTACAATGAGCAGTTCTTC. V usage is TRBV10-2 and J usage is TRBJ2-1, with D perhaps being TRBD1 or TRBD2 (5 bases each). Per germline, CDR1 WSHSY and CDR2 SAAADI. V was cut by 7 bases and J by 2 bases, with 12 bases left in between. The CDR3 has 14 amino acids.

This clonotype was counted a single time. The chain joins TRBV19 to TRBJ2-7; 10 bases are a match to TRBD2. Germline V lookup: CDR1 LNHDA, CDR2 SQIVND (reference sequence). V lost 5 bases, J lost 3 bases, and 7 bases stayed unmatched. This CDR3 comprises 15 residues. The CDR3 DNA reads as TGTGCCAGTAGTTCCGGACTAGCGGCTTACTACGAGCAGTACTTC. It encodes CASSSGLAAYYEQYF.

This clonotype has only a few counts. The V gene is TRBV12-3 or TRBV12-4, the J gene TRBJ2-7, with D uncertain. There are 13 residues in the CDR3. V dropped 3 bases and J dropped 7 bases, with 13 bases sitting between them. CDR3 nucleotide sequence: TGTGCCAGCAGTTTTAACCAAGGTCGAGAGCAGTACTTC. Translation: CASSFNQGREQYF.

The genes are TRBV6-1 and TRBJ2-4, with D unclear. V shed 1 base and J shed 2 bases, with 12 bases lying between them. Germline V lookup: CDR1 MNHNS, CDR2 SASEGT. The CDR3 sequence is 16 residues long. DNA for the CDR3: TGTGCCAGCAGTGAAGTCGATCTCGGCCCCAAAAACATTCAGTACTTC. Amino acids: CASSEVDLGPKNIQYF.

V is TRBV6-5 and J is TRBJ2-7; 8 bases match TRBD2. The germline V gene has CDR1 MNHEY and CDR2 SVGAGI. There are 15 residues in the CDR3. V dropped 3 bases and J dropped 4; count of bases not matched to a gene: 8. In nucleotides, the CDR3 is TGTGCCAGCAGTTATGGTGGGACTAGGGAATACGAGCAGTACTTC. Encoded protein: CASSYGGTREYEQYF.

This clonotype was observed at least ten times. This chain joins TRBV7-2 and TRBJ2-5; 15 nucleotides align to TRBD2. With 4 bases clipped from V and 4 bases from J, the junction kept 1 base outside the gene matches. Per germline, CDR1 SGHTA and CDR2 FQGNSA. This CDR3 region has 15 residues. CDR3 coding DNA: TGTGCCAGCAGCTGGGGACTAGCGGGAGGAGAGACCCAGTACTTC. This translates into CASSWGLAGGETQYF. The full variable domain, with the rest looked up from reference TRBV7-2 and TRBJ2-5, is GAGVSQSPSNKVTEKGKDVELRCDPISGHTALYWYRQSLGQGLEFLIYFQGNSAPDKSGLPSDRFSAERTGGSVSTLTIQRTQQEDSAVYLCASSWGLAGGETQYFGPGTRLLVL.

V and J are TRBV5-1 and TRBJ1-1, with unresolved D. Trimming pared 4 bases from V and 7 bases from J, leaving 14 bases between. In germline, CDR1 is SGHRS, CDR2 YFSETQ. There are 13 residues in the CDR3. This chain's CDR3 is CASSKEAADEAFF. CDR3 in DNA: TGCGCCAGCAGCAAAGAGGCGGCAGATGAAGCTTTCTTT.

This chain uses TRBV7-8 with TRBJ2-5; D is unresolved. Germline V gives CDR1 SGHVS, CDR2 FQNEAQ. The CDR3 extends over 13 amino acids. V lost 0 bases, J lost 7 bases, and 9 bases lay in between. CDR3 DNA: TGTGCCAGCAGCTTAGCTGGGATGCGGACCCAGTACTTC. Its protein is CASSLAGMRTQYF.

The chain has TRBV28 and TRBJ2-3; 7 nucleotides agree with TRBD1. The CDR3 contains 12 residues. Germline V CDR1 and CDR2: MDHEN, SYDVKM. V lost 11 bases and J lost 2; bases outside the gene matches: 4. Here the CDR3 DNA reads TGTGCCGTCCAGGGGGACACAGATACGCAGTATTTT. Translating it yields CAVQGDTDTQYF. The full variable domain, its missing parts supplied by reference TRBV28 and TRBJ2-3, is DVKVTQSSRYLVKRTGEKVFLECVQDMDHENMFWYRQDPGLGLRLIYFSYDVKMKEKGDIPEGYSVSREKKERFSLILESASTNQTSMYLCAVQGDTDTQYFGPGTRLTVL.